The subject of this entry is one TCR beta chain. Its antigen is as yet unknown. This record belongs to a study of shared clonotypes between healthy human individuals. Splitting of CD4+ cells produced CD45RA+ naive and CD45RA-negative memory subsets. Study-wide results and caveats: Read depth was anticipated to influence clonotype sharing among donors. Depth was large, yet rarefaction showed that sorted-subset sequencing was incomplete. The researchers took only blood, and tissue repertoires probably look different.

The CDR3 has 16 residues. J gave up 4 bases and V 4 bases, and 10 bases lay outside the gene matches. Per the germline V gene, CDR1 is KGHSH and CDR2 is LQKENI. Produced via immunoSEQ multiplex PCR; TCRdb's table is partial and in-frame only. The repertoire consists of roughly 2.2 million clones, with about 90% occurring once and the leading ten covering approximately 0.39%. The J gene is TRBJ2-7, the V gene TRBV18; the match to TRBD2 covers 10 bases. Sequencing was performed on naive CD4+ T cells from PBMCs. Subset denoted: CD45RA+ positively selected. The TCR was taken from a man between 18 and 29 years old in good health. Some clones in this sample may be carry-over from other donors' samples. The CDR3 coding sequence is TGTGCCAGCTCACTAACTGTAGCGGGAGGCGCGTACGAGCAGTACTTC. Translation gives CASSLTVAGGAYEQYF.